This TCR beta chain appears in the sequencing data of a study of CD8+ T cells in alopecia areata. Study-level information: Those treated were given oral tofacitinib at 5 to 10 mg twice daily. Tofacitinib therapy lasting 6 to 18 months was followed by 6 months off drug.

V lost 8 bases to trimming and J lost 1 base, with 21 bases between them. The germline gives CDR1 SQVTM, CDR2 ANQGSEA. The CDR3 contains 16 residues. Reverse transcribed after extraction, RNA yielded cDNA as the sequencing template. Repertoires were generated with immunoSEQ multiplex PCR, while TCRdb's copy carries only in-frame clones and drops some. The sample includes 150,000 to 180,000 clones, around 55% of them seen just once. About this clone: Its antigen is unidentified.

Sorting from PBMCs produced CD4+ and CD8+ T cells. Study-level findings and limits: Sequencing of scalp samples also captures resident alphabeta T cells of normal skin.

The chain is built from TRBV29-1 and TRBJ2-1; tentatively, D is TRBD1 or TRBD2 (5 bases each). This TCR was sampled from a human donor with alopecia areata. Sequenced here: CD8+ T cells sorted from blood, sampled at week 0. The CDR3 DNA reads as TGCAGCCTCCGGGGCCCCGAGGGTCGTTCCTACAATGAGCAGTTCTTC. Protein: CSLRGPEGRSYNEQFF.